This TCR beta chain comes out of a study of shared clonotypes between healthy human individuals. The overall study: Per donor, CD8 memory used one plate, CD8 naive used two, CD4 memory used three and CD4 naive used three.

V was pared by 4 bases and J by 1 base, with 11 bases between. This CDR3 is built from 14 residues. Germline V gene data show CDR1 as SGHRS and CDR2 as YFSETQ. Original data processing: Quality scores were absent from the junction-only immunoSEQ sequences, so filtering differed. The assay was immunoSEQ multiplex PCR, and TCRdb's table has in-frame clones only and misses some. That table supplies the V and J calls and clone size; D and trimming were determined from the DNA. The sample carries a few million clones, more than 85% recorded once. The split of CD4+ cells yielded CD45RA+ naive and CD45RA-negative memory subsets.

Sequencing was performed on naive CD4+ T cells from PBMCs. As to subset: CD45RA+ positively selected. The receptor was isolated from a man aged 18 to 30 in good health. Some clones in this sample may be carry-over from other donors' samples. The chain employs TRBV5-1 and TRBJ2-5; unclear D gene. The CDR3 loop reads CASSADGVQETQYF. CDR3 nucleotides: TGCGCCAGCAGCGCCGACGGAGTCCAAGAGACCCAGTACTTC.